The source of this TCR beta chain is a study of blood T cells in healthy people across ages. The wider study: About one barcoded beta molecule per two T cells was captured by template switching. Study results and limitations: Both naive CD4+ cell counts and diversity were greater in long-lived donors than in aged donors.

In regard to this clonotype: Its antigen remains unknown.

The CDR3 runs to 13 residues. Between the trimmed V and J ends, which lost 8 bases and 2 bases, there was a span of 13 bases. Germline-derived CDR1 and CDR2 are ENHRY and SYGVKD. Then a second PCR, running roughly 7 to 11 cycles, was carried out with a sample-barcoded 5' primer and a J-beta primer mix. Using its own MiXCR run on the 5' RACE reads, TCRdb lists one record per CDR3 protein. This sample carries roughly 1,700,000 distinct CDR3 sequences, 28% of them seen once, and the ten largest clones take about 8%. Specimen: blood. The genes are TRBV10-3 and TRBJ2-7, with D perhaps TRBD1 or TRBD2 (5 bases each). The sequence derives from a woman aged 25 to 39 in good health. The CDR3 here is CAIRDATTYEQYF. DNA of the CDR3: TGTGCCATCCGGGACGCAACAACCTACGAGCAGTACTTC.